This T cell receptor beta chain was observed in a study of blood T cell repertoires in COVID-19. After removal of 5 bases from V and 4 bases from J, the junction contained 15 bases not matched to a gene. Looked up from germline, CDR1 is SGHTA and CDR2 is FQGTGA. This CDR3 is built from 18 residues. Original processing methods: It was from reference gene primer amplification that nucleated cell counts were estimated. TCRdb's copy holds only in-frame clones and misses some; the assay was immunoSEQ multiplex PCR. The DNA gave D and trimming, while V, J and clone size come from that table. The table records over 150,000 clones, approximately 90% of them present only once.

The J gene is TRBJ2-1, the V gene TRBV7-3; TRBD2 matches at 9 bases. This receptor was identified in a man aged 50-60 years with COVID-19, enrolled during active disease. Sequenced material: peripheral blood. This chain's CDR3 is CASSPTRGSGGPYNEQFF. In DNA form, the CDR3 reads TGTGCCAGCAGCCCGACGCGCGGTAGCGGGGGTCCTTACAATGAGCAGTTCTTC.